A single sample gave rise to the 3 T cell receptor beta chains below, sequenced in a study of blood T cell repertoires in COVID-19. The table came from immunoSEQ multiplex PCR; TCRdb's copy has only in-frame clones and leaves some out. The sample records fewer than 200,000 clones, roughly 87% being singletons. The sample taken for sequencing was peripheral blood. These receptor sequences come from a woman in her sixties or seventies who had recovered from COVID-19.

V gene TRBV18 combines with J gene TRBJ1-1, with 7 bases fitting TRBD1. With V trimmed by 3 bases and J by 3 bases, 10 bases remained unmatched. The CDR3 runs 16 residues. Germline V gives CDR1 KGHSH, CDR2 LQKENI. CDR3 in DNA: TGTGCCAGCTCACCCCGAGACAGGGCAGGGGACACTGAAGCTTTCTTT. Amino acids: CASSPRDRAGDTEAFF.

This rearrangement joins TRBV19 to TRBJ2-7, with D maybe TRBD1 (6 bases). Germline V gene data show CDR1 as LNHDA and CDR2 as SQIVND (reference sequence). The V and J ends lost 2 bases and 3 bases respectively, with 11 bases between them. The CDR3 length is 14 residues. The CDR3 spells CASSIQGKDYEQYF. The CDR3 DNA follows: TGTGCCAGTAGTATACAGGGGAAAGACTACGAGCAGTACTTC.

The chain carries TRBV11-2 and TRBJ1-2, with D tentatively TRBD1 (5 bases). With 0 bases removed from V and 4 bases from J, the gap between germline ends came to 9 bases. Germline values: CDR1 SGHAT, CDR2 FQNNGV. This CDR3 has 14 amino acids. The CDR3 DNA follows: TGTGCCAGCAGCTTAGAGGTGGGGGGCTATGGCTACACCTTC. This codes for CASSLEVGGYGYTF.